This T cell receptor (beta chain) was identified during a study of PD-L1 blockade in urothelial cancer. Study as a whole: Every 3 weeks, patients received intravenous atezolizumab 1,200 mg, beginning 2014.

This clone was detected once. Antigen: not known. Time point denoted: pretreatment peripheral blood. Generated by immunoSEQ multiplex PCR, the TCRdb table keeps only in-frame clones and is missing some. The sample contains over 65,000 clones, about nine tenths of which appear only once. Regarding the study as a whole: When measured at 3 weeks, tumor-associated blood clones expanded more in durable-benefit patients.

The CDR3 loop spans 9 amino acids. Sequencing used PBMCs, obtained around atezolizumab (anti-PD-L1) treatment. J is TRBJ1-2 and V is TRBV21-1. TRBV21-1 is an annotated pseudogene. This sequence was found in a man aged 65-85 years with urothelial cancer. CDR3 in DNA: TGTGCCCCTCACTATGGCTACACCTTC. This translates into CAPHYGYTF.